The 28 T cell receptor beta chains below were found in one sample sequenced in a study of cytotoxic CD8 clonotypes in ibrutinib-treated CLL. The data were produced by immunoSEQ multiplex PCR, yet TCRdb's version contains in-frame clones alone and is incomplete. The sample contains fewer than 400,000 clones, over 60% of which appear only once. The sequenced sample was PBMCs, obtained after 36 months of ibrutinib treatment. All receptors come from a human donor with chronic lymphocytic leukemia.

The genes are TRBV18 and TRBJ1-5, with D perhaps matching TRBD1 (5 bases). Germline V gene lookup returns CDR1 KGHSH and CDR2 LQKENI. Between the trimmed V and J ends, which lost 4 bases and 5 bases, there was a span of 12 bases. The CDR3 runs 14 residues. In DNA, the CDR3 is TGTGCCAGCTCACTCCGCCAGGGCGATCAGCCCCAGCATTTT. It yields the protein CASSLRQGDQPQHF. Based on the CDR3 plus reference TRBV18 and TRBJ1-5, the full variable domain is NAGVMQNPRHLVRRRGQEARLRCSPMKGHSHVYWYRQLPEEGLKFMVYLQKENIIDESGMPKERFSAEFPKEGPSILRIQQVVRGDSAAYFCASSLRQGDQPQHFGDGTRLSIL.

V usage is TRBV7-3 and J usage is TRBJ1-6; D uncertain. This CDR3 contains 10 residues. V shed 6 bases and J shed 13 bases, with 7 bases lying between them. Germline CDR1 is SGHTA and CDR2 is FQGTGA. The CDR3 region has the DNA TGTGCCAGCAGTAGGGTCCCCCTCCACTTT. Amino acid sequence: CASSRVPLHF.

This clone was seen more than once but under ten times. J is TRBJ1-1 and V is TRBV7-9, with D uncertain. Trimming pared 3 bases from V and 4 bases from J, leaving 6 bases between. Germline values: CDR1 SEHNR, CDR2 FQNEAQ (reference sequence). The CDR3 sequence is 12 residues long. In DNA form, the CDR3 reads TGTGCCAGCAGCTTTCGGTTCACTGAAGCTTTCTTT. It encodes CASSFRFTEAFF.

The gene calls are TRBV29-1 and TRBJ1-3, with D possibly TRBD1 on 5 matching bases. The CDR3 runs 14 residues. The V end lost 4 bases, the J end lost 4 bases, and 14 bases lay between the germline ends. Germline values: CDR1 SQVTM, CDR2 ANQGSEA. The CDR3 spells CSVVGQGPGNTIYF. CDR3 DNA: TGCAGCGTTGTTGGGCAGGGACCAGGAAACACCATATATTTT. Combining the CDR3 with reference TRBV29-1 and TRBJ1-3 gives the whole variable domain SAVISQKPSRDICQRGTSLTIQCQVDSQVTMMFWYRQQPGQSLTLIATANQGSEATYESGFVIDKFPISRPNLTFSTLTVSNMSPEDSSIYLCSVVGQGPGNTIYFGEGSWLTVV.

The rearrangement uses TRBV7-2 and TRBJ2-1, with D unresolved. Germline values: CDR1 SGHTA, CDR2 FQGNSA. The CDR3 contains 14 residues. V lost 1 base and J 3 bases, leaving 7 bases between the germline ends. The CDR3 DNA reads TGTGCCAGCAGCTTAGAGCCAGACTACAATGAGCAGTTCTTC. It translates to CASSLEPDYNEQFF.

The chain recombines TRBV25-1 with TRBJ1-2; 7 nucleotides agree with TRBD1. J was trimmed by 2 bases and V by 4 bases; bases with no gene match: 10. The CDR3 runs 16 residues. CDR1 is MGHDK and CDR2 is SYGVNS in the germline V gene. CDR3 amino acids: CASSGPHRGLNYGYTF. CDR3 bases: TGTGCCAGCAGTGGCCCCCACAGGGGTTTGAACTATGGCTACACCTTC.

The chain joins TRBV6-5 to TRBJ1-2; 7 bases are shared with TRBD1. Germline CDR1 and CDR2: MNHEY and SVGAGI. This CDR3 spans 15 amino acids. The J segment lost 7 bases and the V segment lost 5 bases, leaving 13 bases of the junction unmatched. The CDR3 here is CASSREFGTESGYTF. The CDR3 DNA reads TGTGCCAGCAGTCGAGAATTCGGGACAGAGAGTGGCTACACCTTC.

The rearrangement joins TRBV5-4 to TRBJ1-1; 8 bases agree with TRBD1. Germline V gives CDR1 SGHNT, CDR2 YYREEE (reference sequence). With 0 bases clipped from V and 3 bases from J, the junction kept 1 base outside the gene matches. The CDR3 is made up of 14 amino acids. The CDR3 region is CASSLGTGHTEAFF. DNA for the CDR3: TGTGCCAGCAGCTTGGGGACAGGGCACACTGAAGCTTTCTTT.

This rearrangement joins TRBV5-1 to TRBJ2-7, with D perhaps matching TRBD2 (5 bases). Trimming removed 0 bases at V and 7 bases at J, with 14 bases between. Germline loops: CDR1 SGHRS, CDR2 YFSETQ. The CDR3 is made up of 14 amino acids. CDR3 sequence: CASSLVGKRDEQYF. The CDR3 bases are TGCGCCAGCAGCTTGGTCGGGAAAAGGGATGAGCAGTACTTC.

CDR3 bases: TGCGCCAGCAGCCAATTCCTAGCGGGAGACAACTACGAGCAGTACTTC. Protein: CASSQFLAGDNYEQYF. This chain uses TRBV4-1 with TRBJ2-7, with 10 bases aligning to TRBD2. V was clipped by 2 bases and J by 3 bases; unmatched bases: 7. CDR3 length: 16 amino acids. Germline CDR1 reads MGHRA; CDR2 reads YSYEKL.

The V and J genes are TRBV6-6 and TRBJ1-1, with TRBD1 identical over 9 bases. V gave up 6 bases and J gave up 10 bases; unmatched junction bases: 9. CDR3 size: 13 residues. CDR1 is MNHNY and CDR2 is SVGAGI in the germline V gene (reference sequence). The CDR3 here is CASRAGTGSGAFF. CDR3 bases: TGTGCCAGCAGAGCCGGGACAGGGAGCGGAGCTTTCTTT.

This clone appeared once. The rearrangement links TRBV4-2 to TRBJ1-6, with D possibly being TRBD1 (5 bases). The CDR3 is made up of 16 amino acids. Trimming cost V 1 base and J 8 bases, with 15 bases left between them. From germline, CDR1 is LGHNA and CDR2 YNFKEQ. DNA for the CDR3: TGTGCCAGCAGCCAAGCCCCAGGGCGGTTGGATTCACCCCTCCACTTT. Translated, it gives CASSQAPGRLDSPLHF.

This clone was observed a single time. CDR3 in amino acids: CASHSGRAVVEQYF. In DNA form, the CDR3 reads TGTGCCAGCCACAGCGGGAGGGCCGTGGTCGAGCAGTACTTC. The chain uses TRBV28 and TRBJ2-7; 10 positions agree with TRBD2. CDR1 is MDHEN, CDR2 SYDVKM, per germline. V dropped 8 bases and J dropped 6; count of bases not matched to a gene: 10. The CDR3 has 14 amino acids.

This sequence joins TRBV27 and TRBJ2-6; no clear D. This CDR3 spans 12 amino acids. With 8 bases removed from V and 0 bases from J, the gap between germline ends came to 2 bases. Germline loops: CDR1 MNHEY, CDR2 SMNVEV (reference sequence). This CDR3 is CASGSGANVLTF. DNA of the CDR3: TGTGCCAGCGGCTCTGGGGCCAACGTCCTGACTTTC.

This chain joins TRBV28 and TRBJ2-3; 11 nucleotides align to TRBD2. V gave up 4 bases and J gave up 3 bases; unmatched junction bases: 21. CDR3 size: 21 residues. Germline-derived CDR1 and CDR2 are MDHEN and SYDVKM. The CDR3 reads CASSWEHRAPFGTSGTDTQYF. CDR3 nucleotide sequence: TGTGCCAGCAGTTGGGAGCACAGAGCACCTTTCGGGACTAGCGGTACAGATACGCAGTATTTT.

The CDR3 region is CASSFPDGTYGYTF. The CDR3 DNA is TGTGCCAGCAGCTTCCCCGACGGGACTTATGGCTACACCTTC. J is TRBJ1-2 and V is TRBV7-2, with TRBD1 as a possible D gene (5 bases). Germline V CDR1 and CDR2: SGHTA, FQGNSA. CDR3 length: 14 amino acids. V dropped 3 bases and J dropped 5 bases, with 13 bases sitting between them.

The CDR3 nucleotides read TGCGCCAGCAGCTCCTTAGCGCGGACTAGCACAGATACGCAGTATTTT. Translated: CASSSLARTSTDTQYF. The chain joins TRBV5-1 to TRBJ2-3, with TRBD2 as a possible D gene (5 bases). V was shortened by 3 bases and J by 0 bases, with 14 bases between the two germline ends. From germline, CDR1 is SGHRS and CDR2 YFSETQ. This CDR3 region has 16 residues.

For the CDR3, the DNA is TGTGCCAGCAGCGTAGGCGGGGGGATATACGAGCAGTACTTC. Encoded protein: CASSVGGGIYEQYF. The chain combines TRBV9 with TRBJ2-7; 8 nucleotides line up with TRBD2. The CDR3 loop spans 14 amino acids. J lost 4 bases, V lost 0 bases, and 3 bases had no gene match. Germline values: CDR1 SGDLS, CDR2 YYNGEE.

This clone was seen a handful of times. The chain couples TRBV4-1 to TRBJ1-5; maybe TRBD1 (5 bases). Trimming took off 4 bases at V and 6 bases at J, with 13 bases between the two ends. The CDR3 runs 14 residues. Germline CDR1 is MGHRA and CDR2 is YSYEKL. CDR3 sequence reads: CASSRRAGSQPQHF. The CDR3 bases are TGCGCCAGCAGCCGAAGGGCAGGGAGTCAGCCCCAGCATTTT.

In this sample, this clone turned up a few times. The chain is built from TRBV2 and TRBJ1-2, with 11 bases lining up with TRBD1. The germline gives CDR1 SNHLY, CDR2 FYNNEI. V lost 8 bases, J lost 8 bases, and 7 bases stayed unmatched. The CDR3 length is 13 residues. CDR3 DNA sequence: TGTGCCAGCCCCGGACAGGGGGCGAGAGGCTACACCTTC. It encodes CASPGQGARGYTF.

The chain joins TRBV7-3 to TRBJ2-2; TRBD2 aligns across 7 bases. The length of the CDR3 is 18 residues. The trim removed 2 bases at V and 7 bases at J, leaving 16 bases unmatched. The germline gives CDR1 SGHTA, CDR2 FQGTGA. The CDR3 DNA reads TGTGCCAGCAGCTTATCCCCGGGGGGACTATCGGGCGTCGGGGAGCTGTTTTTT. This sequence encodes CASSLSPGGLSGVGELFF.

The CDR3 region has the DNA TGCAGTGCTAGAGCCATGACTGAAGCTTTCTTT. It encodes CSARAMTEAFF. The rearrangement links TRBV20-1 to TRBJ1-1, with D uncertain. Trimming pared 1 base from V and 5 bases from J, leaving 5 bases between. This CDR3 spans 11 amino acids. Germline V lookup: CDR1 DFQATT, CDR2 SNEGSKA (reference sequence).

This clone came up once. The chain employs TRBV29-1 and TRBJ1-5, with D unresolved. Germline CDR1 SQVTM, CDR2 ANQGSEA. Trimming left V 4 bases short and J 0 bases short, with 7 bases between. The CDR3 extends over 13 amino acids. CDR3 amino acids: CSVGRDSNQPQHF. The CDR3 coding sequence is TGCAGCGTTGGAAGAGATAGCAATCAGCCCCAGCATTTT. Full variable domain (outside the CDR3, taken from reference TRBV29-1 and TRBJ1-5): SAVISQKPSRDICQRGTSLTIQCQVDSQVTMMFWYRQQPGQSLTLIATANQGSEATYESGFVIDKFPISRPNLTFSTLTVSNMSPEDSSIYLCSVGRDSNQPQHFGDGTRLSIL.

There are a few counts of this clone. The chain carries TRBV7-9 and TRBJ2-1; 7 positions agree with TRBD1. There are 14 residues in the CDR3. Germline lookup yields CDR1 SEHNR and CDR2 FQNEAQ (reference sequence). Losses at the gene ends were 4 bases for V and 4 bases for J; bases not matched to a gene: 4. CDR3 DNA sequence: TGTGCCAGCAGCTCAACCAGGGGGTACAATGAGCAGTTCTTC. Translation gives CASSSTRGYNEQFF.

V is TRBV28 and J is TRBJ2-2, with D unclear. Looked up from germline, CDR1 is MDHEN and CDR2 is SYDVKM. The CDR3 runs to 12 residues. Between the trimmed V and J ends, which lost 6 bases and 7 bases, there was a span of 9 bases. CDR3 bases: TGTGCCAGCAGGCCGACCCTCGGGGAGCTGTTTTTT. Translated: CASRPTLGELFF.

V and J are TRBV7-6 and TRBJ2-1; perhaps TRBD2 as D (6 bases). Germline assignment: CDR1 SGHVS and CDR2 FNYEAQ. Deletions cut 4 bases from V and 2 bases from J, with 12 bases between. There are 15 residues in the CDR3. CDR3 coding DNA: TGTGCCAGCAGCTCCCAGCGGGTCGCCTACAATGAGCAGTTCTTC. Its translation is CASSSQRVAYNEQFF. The full variable domain, in which reference TRBV7-6 and TRBJ2-1 provide the parts outside the CDR3, is GAGVSQSPRYKVTKRGQDVALRCDPISGHVSLYWYRQALGQGPEFLTYFNYEAQQDKSGLPNDRFSAERPEGSISTLTIQRTEQRDSAMYRCASSSQRVAYNEQFFGPGTRLTVL.

The chain has TRBV9 and TRBJ1-2; no reliable D call. CDR1 and CDR2 (germline): SGDLS, YYNGEE. The V end lost 0 bases, the J end lost 2 bases, and 17 bases lay between the germline ends. This CDR3 spans 17 amino acids. The CDR3 DNA sequence: TGTGCCAGCAGCGTAGAGCCCACCGTGGCGCACAACTATGGCTACACCTTC. Protein: CASSVEPTVAHNYGYTF.

This rearrangement joins TRBV4-3 to TRBJ2-7, with 7 positions matching TRBD1. Germline CDR1 reads LGHNA; CDR2 reads YSLEER. The ends lost 4 bases at V and 2 bases at J; junction bases unmatched: 8. This CDR3 region has 15 residues. The CDR3, as DNA: TGCGCCAGCAGCCGGTGGCAGGGGGTGCCCTACGAGCAGTACTTC. Translation gives CASSRWQGVPYEQYF.